This record looks at one TCR beta chain sequence and its context. It lacks a known antigen. No much larger clone is present one base from it, and per-base qualities are unavailable. The data stem from a study of cytomegalovirus exposure and HLA in healthy donors (dated by TCRdb to the late 2010s). For the study in its entirety: According to an earlier analysis of a few hundred of the donors, about 179 million T cells yielded roughly 110 million unique TCR beta sequences and around 300 Gb of sequence data. An early release covering roughly 640 HLA-typed donors comprised about 300 gigabases of sequencing data and some 79 million unique TCR sequences. The genetic ancestry cluster associated with self-reported Caucasian donors included roughly four fifths of the approximately 400 genotyped donors. The aim of the study was to test whether cataloging public T cell receptors could identify signatures of past pathogen exposure. The study used immunosequencing to profile the T cell repertoires of hundreds of subjects and linked those repertoires to cytomegalovirus serostatus. Besides the first cohort of under 700 subjects, a separate validation cohort made up of 95 to 150 different subjects was used. High-throughput TCR immunosequencing, statistical association of individual TCRs with disease status, and machine learning were combined to predict cytomegalovirus infection status. A later analysis re-analyzed previously published TCR beta repertoires from approximately 700 donors and added high-resolution HLA genotyping to study TCR occurrence patterns. Rather than drawing on any new phenotypic data, the later analysis identified candidate immune exposures from TCR beta sequences and the way those sequences occurred across donors. In an earlier analysis of over 550 of the donors, high-throughput TCR beta sequencing was used to judge whether each TCR beta V gene segment behaved as functional or pseudogenic. Donor age, sex, ethnicity and CMV serostatus were compiled together with the repertoire data. In a later genetic analysis, genome-wide SNP genotypes for about three fifths of the roughly 670 donors were used, and that subset was treated as a discovery cohort. All discovery cohort repertoires had been generated on a single sequencing platform. HLA typing covered class I and class II loci at four-digit resolution. Typing coverage differed by locus: A, B, C, DRB1 and DQB1 were typed in about 620-630 donors, DQA1 in about 500, DPA1 in approximately 610, and DPB1 in roughly 470. Roughly 5 DR-DQ haplotypes were handled as single units for association and clustering, since linkage in the cohort was strong. On average, 235,054 unique TCR beta nucleotide sequences were sequenced per donor among a few hundred genotyped donors of the cohort, with 15% to 20% of those sequences being non-productive.

Libraries were constructed by the immunoSEQ multiplex PCR assay. For the multiplex PCR, a mixture combining 60 forward primers for TCR Vbeta segments and 13 reverse primers for TCR Jbeta segments was used. The CDR3 region of rearranged TCR beta genes was amplified from genomic DNA with a multiplex PCR assay. On the Illumina HiSeq System, the amplified TCR beta libraries were sequenced as 87-base-pair reads. In the source study's methods: Across the 666 repertoires, a later analysis counted roughly 77 million unique TCR beta chains, some 11 million of which were shared by at least two donors. Raw reads were error-corrected and collapsed into unique sequences with a nearest-neighbor algorithm that merged closely related sequences to remove PCR and sequencing errors. CDR3 sequences were aligned to IMGT reference sequences to assign V, D and J gene segments. Each retained sequence needed at least a six-nucleotide match to both a V gene segment and a J gene segment. A rearrangement was called productive if the CDR3 had no stop codons and remained in frame with V and J, and every other rearrangement was called non-productive. CDR3 was defined by IMGT convention, running from the second conserved V-encoded cysteine to the conserved J-encoded phenylalanine. Sequences without an unambiguous match to a single V gene segment were excluded from the earlier analysis of approximately 560 of the donors. An earlier analysis of a few hundred of the donors classified V segments as functional when productive rearrangements were above 56.7% and as segregating when the standard deviation between donors was above 5%. To diagnose cytomegalovirus status from the catalog of TCR beta chain sequences, a statistical classification framework was built. In a later analysis, V and J genes were assigned by comparing TCR nucleotide sequences against IMGT/GENE-DB human TR gene sequences. A later analysis assigned CDR3 sequences and most-parsimonious VDJ recombination scenarios with the TCRdist pipeline. In a later analysis, each TCR beta chain was defined by its CDR3 amino acid sequence together with its V-gene family, and reads without a unique V-gene family were excluded. As a way to deal with suspected cross-contamination and a sequencing artifact, a later analysis dropped 500 to 700 nucleotide sequences that were highly shared and had low generation probability. In a later analysis, a clonal expansion index was calculated for each public chain from normalized within-repertoire ranks of inferred template counts. A later analysis computed generation probabilities with a VDJ recombination model fitted to out-of-frame rearrangements, and checked the results against IGoR. Hypergeometric tests were used in a later analysis to score TCR-TCR, TCR-HLA and TCR-CMV co-occurrence, with a repertoire-size bias correction applied to the TCR pairs. In a later analysis, false discovery rates were estimated by permuting HLA or CMV assignments 20 times. In a later analysis, co-occurring TCRs were grouped using DBSCAN, with TCRdist sequence similarity added in when clustering inside HLA-allele-positive subsets. Repertoires with fewer than 30,000 or more than 120,000 public chains, plus five repertoires with anomalous nucleotide sharing, were excluded from co-occurrence clustering. The immuneACCESS repertoire file appears here via TCRdb, limited to in-frame rearrangements. These files lack a portion of the clones; in checked studies, under half of the deficit traces to unresolved V genes, and the cause of the others is not known. V and J calls and clone size are those listed in that table; D and trimming were worked out from the DNA. The sample has roughly 170,000 clones on record, approximately 80% of them singletons. Under 2.5% of the sample is held by the ten biggest clonotypes.

Beyond this particular receptor, the publication reports: The classifier was reported to diagnose cytomegalovirus status with high specificity and sensitivity in both the original cohort and the validation cohort. CMV serostatus was the only immune exposure information available for the cohort. Specific HLA alleles were associated with 15,000 to 20,000 TCR beta sequences at a false discovery rate of 0.05 in a later analysis. Compared with the approximately 600-donor mean, donors in an Asian-associated ancestry cluster had fewer N-insertions in productive TCRs, according to a later genetic analysis. The cohort was sequenced for TCR beta chains only, and without alpha or paired-chain data the features that could be detected were limited. In a later analysis, the rate of TCR association differed among HLA loci, with DRB1 alleles having the most associated TCRs and HLA-C alleles having the fewest. Roughly uniform sequencing depth across donors was assumed in presence/absence analyses, although this assumption may not hold. A few of the identified cytomegalovirus-associated TCR beta chains were confirmed in vitro to be specific for cytomegalovirus antigens. Most TCR sequences were seen in very few donors, while some public TCRs were found in many individuals. In a later analysis, most CMV-associated TCR beta chains were found to appear HLA-restricted, with HLA associations seemingly driven largely by CMV exposure. Seventeen rarely observed V segments, including chromosome 9 orphons, were excluded from the earlier analysis of some 590 of the donors because counts were too low. According to a later analysis, parvovirus B19, influenza, CMV and Epstein-Barr virus appeared linked to several top co-occurrence clusters. A further reported finding was that TCR beta sequences accurately predicted the HLA-A and HLA-B alleles for most subjects in the first cohort. A later genetic analysis associated a missense DCLRE1C variant with V-gene and J-gene trimming of TCR beta chains, and an independent cohort replicated the association. Assigning TCR associations to individual alleles was difficult when HLA alleles, especially DR and DQ, strongly co-occurred. According to the authors, the approach could potentially be generalized to other disease states and immunological phenotypes. In a later analysis, HLA-associated TCR beta chains showed more clonal expansion and lower generation probabilities than non-associated chains that were equally common. Correlated functional status among segregating V segments might reflect linkage disequilibrium, but an unknown experimental factor could not be ruled out. The study gave a list of 150 to 200 TCR beta chains associated with cytomegalovirus. Broadly in line with IMGT annotations, most TCR beta V segments showed up in productive rearrangements about 87% or about 30% of the time in an earlier analysis of roughly 590 of the donors. Because some donors lacked HLA typing at each locus, the association tests relied only on the typed subset. A cluster of highly shared sequence variants was judged likely to be a technical artifact of the sequencing pipeline.

The cohort consisted of hundreds of healthy bone marrow donors. All cohort members were sampled while nominally healthy, although unrecorded immune exposures were likely present. The donor tested CMV seronegative and was one of the 352 seronegative cohort members. Each donor provided a peripheral blood sample, and peripheral blood mononuclear cells were used for TCR beta sequencing. Genomic DNA was extracted from the blood cell samples with the Qiagen DNeasy Blood Extraction Kit. Source material: PBMCs. This TCR was recovered from a woman aged 25-40 years in good health and CMV-seronegative.

The CDR3 reads CASSLSGRADTQYF. The DNA sequence is as follows: TGTGCCAGCAGCTTAAGCGGGAGAGCAGATACGCAGTATTTT. The chain is made from TRBV7-9 and TRBJ2-3; 8 of the junction bases match TRBD2. V has 2 bases trimmed and J has 4 bases trimmed; junction bases matching no gene number 2. The CDR3 spans 14 residues, from the cysteine through the phenylalanine. The sequence is cut down to CDR3 DNA, 42 bases in frame from base 1. The germline V gene (reference sequence) gives CDR1 as SEHNR and CDR2 as FQNEAQ.